This TCR beta chain was identified during a study of T cells after yellow fever vaccination. Production of TCR cDNA was by 5'RACE template switching, which also added a universal primer site and UMIs. Each CDR3 protein gets one entry after TCRdb re-called the 5' RACE reads with MiXCR. The data contain more than 300,000 distinct CDR3 sequences, 6.8% of them singletons. Trimming took 5 bases from V and 6 from J; bases not matched to a gene: 7. This CDR3 comprises 14 residues. Per germline, CDR1 LGHNA and CDR2 YNFKEQ. The sequencing here drew on PBMCs, taken more than 40 days after the first yellow fever vaccination. This TCR was recovered from a man aged 18-30 years who received the YFV17D yellow fever vaccine. This chain connects TRBV4-2 to TRBJ2-4; 7 bases are shared with TRBD1. The CDR3 DNA reads as TGTGCCAGCAGCGCTACAGGGGATTTAAACATTCAGTACTTC. Amino acids: CASSATGDLNIQYF.